This passage covers 10 T cell receptor beta chains from one sample sequenced in a study of T cell repertoires in ileal Crohn's disease. Method: immunoSEQ multiplex PCR; TCRdb's copy keeps in-frame clones and lacks some. The sample consists of a few thousand clones, roughly 82% of them appearing once. The sequenced sample consisted of ileal tissue. The source is an adult with Crohn's disease.

The chain is built from TRBV28 and TRBJ2-2, with D perhaps TRBD1 (6 bases). The germline V gene has CDR1 MDHEN and CDR2 SYDVKM. CDR3 size: 14 residues. V was clipped by 2 bases and J by 6 bases, with 10 bases between them. The CDR3 sequence is CASSLNRAAGELFF. CDR3 nucleotide sequence: TGTGCCAGCAGTTTAAACAGGGCCGCCGGGGAGCTGTTTTTT.

This chain uses TRBV7-6 with TRBJ1-2; the D is unclear. Germline V CDR1 and CDR2: SGHVS, FNYEAQ. This CDR3 region has 17 residues. Between the trimmed V and J ends, which lost 5 bases and 4 bases, there was a span of 23 bases. The CDR3 nucleotides are TGTGCCAGCAGCACCATAGATGAACCTCGAAAAACCTATGGCTACACCTTC. Amino acid sequence: CASSTIDEPRKTYGYTF. The full variable domain, completed using reference TRBV7-6 and TRBJ1-2, is GAGVSQSPRYKVTKRGQDVALRCDPISGHVSLYWYRQALGQGPEFLTYFNYEAQQDKSGLPNDRFSAERPEGSISTLTIQRTEQRDSAMYRCASSTIDEPRKTYGYTFGSGTRLTVV.

The chain recombines TRBV28 with TRBJ2-1; TRBD1 aligns across 10 bases. CDR3 length equals 15 residues. V trimming: 5 bases; J trimming: 10 bases; junction bases outside the gene matches: 11. Germline CDR1 MDHEN, CDR2 SYDVKM. CDR3 DNA sequence: TGTGCCAGCAGTCCCCCCGGGACAGGGGCTCGCGAGCAGTTCTTC. Translated, it gives CASSPPGTGAREQFF.

V gene TRBV7-2 combines with J gene TRBJ1-2; D perhaps matches TRBD1 (5 bases). Trimming shortened V by 1 base and J by 3 bases, and 12 bases separated the two germline ends. The CDR3 covers 15 residues. Per the germline V gene, CDR1 is SGHTA and CDR2 is FQGNSA. CDR3 amino acids: CASSLVGQGYYGYTF. The CDR3 DNA reads as TGTGCCAGCAGCTTAGTCGGTCAGGGTTACTATGGCTACACCTTC.

The chain recombines TRBV5-1 with TRBJ2-7; the match to TRBD1 covers 11 bases. From germline, CDR1 is SGHRS and CDR2 YFSETQ. The CDR3 is 14 amino acids. The V segment lost 2 bases and the J segment 7 bases; nucleotides outside the gene matches: 5. CDR3 loop: CASSFGQGAGEQYF. The CDR3 DNA follows: TGCGCCAGCAGCTTCGGACAGGGGGCGGGGGAGCAGTACTTC.

The V and J genes are TRBV21-1 and TRBJ1-5. TRBV21-1 represents a pseudogene. The CDR3 runs to 14 residues. As DNA, the CDR3 is TGTGCCAGCAACTCAGACTCCAGCAATCAGCCCCAGCATTTT. It yields the protein CASNSDSSNQPQHF.

The chain carries TRBV5-1 and TRBJ2-7; D gene uncertain. Germline CDR1 SGHRS, CDR2 YFSETQ. Trimming pared 0 bases from V and 9 bases from J, leaving 13 bases between. CDR3 size: 13 residues. The CDR3 spells CASSLDGKPGQYF. In nucleotides, the CDR3 is TGCGCCAGCAGCTTGGACGGCAAGCCAGGGCAGTACTTC.

The chain joins TRBV6-5 to TRBJ2-1, with TRBD1 identical over 7 bases. This CDR3 has 15 residues. CDR1 is MNHEY and CDR2 is SVGAGI in the germline V gene. V was pared by 5 bases and J by 0 bases, with 4 bases of the junction left unmatched. The CDR3 nucleotides are TGTGCCAGCAGTCCGACAGGGAGCTCCTACAATGAGCAGTTCTTC. This sequence encodes CASSPTGSSYNEQFF.

This clone was found a few times. This chain's CDR3 is CASRSSGRARETQYF. The CDR3 nucleotides are TGTGCCAGCAGGTCTAGCGGGAGGGCCAGAGAGACCCAGTACTTC. This chain joins TRBV2 and TRBJ2-5; 12 bases map to TRBD2. J lost 4 bases, V lost 6 bases, and 6 bases had no gene match. The CDR3 totals 15 residues. CDR1 is SNHLY, CDR2 FYNNEI, per germline.

V is TRBV6-6 and J is TRBJ2-2; D call uncertain. The germline V and J ends were trimmed by 7 bases and 2 bases, with 8 bases remaining between them. The CDR3 contains 13 residues. Per germline, CDR1 MNHNY and CDR2 SVGAGI (reference sequence). The chain's CDR3 is CASTRGNTGELFF. CDR3 nucleotide sequence: TGTGCCAGCACGAGAGGTAACACCGGGGAGCTGTTTTTT.